This T cell receptor beta chain was sequenced during a study of blood T cell repertoires in COVID-19. At the level of the study: The United States, Italy and Spain provided the acute and convalescent COVID-19 samples. In each case, the material was cDNA or gDNA derived from T cells, B-cell-depleted T cells, or PBMCs.

Trimming at V came to 3 bases and at J to 2 bases, leaving 17 bases not matched to a gene. The germline V gene encodes CDR1 MNHEY and CDR2 SMNVEV (reference sequence). The CDR3 runs to 20 residues. Per the authors' pipeline: Amplified reference gene primers provided the basis for estimating nucleated cell counts. TCRdb's table, derived via immunoSEQ multiplex PCR, lists solely in-frame clones and lacks some. The V and J calls and the clone size are those of that table, but D and trimming were determined from the DNA. The data show about 200,000 clones, about 80% seen once. The receptor was derived from a human donor with acute or convalescent COVID-19. The donor label of this sample is uncertain. Material for sequencing was peripheral blood. The genes are TRBV27 and TRBJ1-3; TRBD1 aligns across 9 bases. The CDR3 sequence is CASSFRARDRVFSAGNTIYF. CDR3 bases: TGTGCCAGCAGTTTTAGGGCACGGGACAGGGTATTTTCGGCTGGAAACACCATATATTTT.